The present T cell receptor (beta chain) was sequenced within a study of T cell responses to AZD1222 COVID-19 vaccine. TCRdb's table, derived via immunoSEQ multiplex PCR, lists solely in-frame clones and lacks some. Of 150,000 to 200,000 clones in the sample, about 90% are singletons; the top ten hold 2.7%. Between the trimmed V and J ends, which lost 5 bases and 5 bases, there was a span of 14 bases. From germline, CDR1 is SGHNT and CDR2 YYREEE (reference sequence). CDR3 length: 14 amino acids. The rearrangement uses TRBV5-4 and TRBJ2-1; TRBD2 is a possible D gene (5 bases). This clonotype was sampled from an adult in good health. The sequencing used peripheral blood, collected on day 0 of MenACWY control vaccination. As DNA, the CDR3 is TGTGCCAGCAGTTTTTTTGGGCGGGACAATGAGCAGTTCTTC. As protein: CASSFFGRDNEQFF.